Listed here is a single T cell receptor beta chain. As to time point: pretreatment peripheral blood. Patients presented with locally advanced or metastatic urothelial carcinoma. V dropped 4 bases and J dropped 2 bases, with 13 bases sitting between them. Germline V lookup: CDR1 SGHTA, CDR2 FQGTGA. CDR3 length equals 15 residues. This sample was included in a study of PD-L1 blockade in urothelial cancer. The assay was immunoSEQ multiplex PCR, and TCRdb's table has in-frame clones only and misses some. This table has over 75,000 clones, about 84% appearing once. Sequenced material: PBMCs, taken around atezolizumab (anti-PD-L1) treatment. This chain uses TRBV7-3 with TRBJ2-3; the D is unclear. The TCR comes from a man in his fifties or sixties with urothelial cancer. In DNA, the CDR3 is TGTGCCAGCAGCTCGGCAGGTCCGGCCACAGATACGCAGTATTTT. The encoded protein is CASSSAGPATDTQYF. Full variable domain (remainder filled in from reference TRBV7-3 and TRBJ2-3): GAGVSQTPSNKVTEKGKYVELRCDPISGHTALYWYRQSLGQGPEFLIYFQGTGAADDSGLPNDRFFAVRPEGSVSTLKIQRTERGDSAVYLCASSSAGPATDTQYFGPGTRLTVL.